This TCR beta chain was recovered during a study of T-cell memory formation after mild COVID-19. Overall study: TCR clusters were largely donor specific. General study points: Prior to infection, memory already included some responding clones, suggesting cross-reactive memory joined.

TCRdb itself ran the 5' RACE reads through MiXCR, one entry per CDR3 protein. The sample records around 310,000 distinct CDR3 sequences, 20% to 25% being singletons. This CDR3 spans 18 amino acids. The V and J ends lost 0 bases and 0 bases respectively, with 13 bases between them. CDR1 is SGHRS, CDR2 YFSETQ, per germline. This clonotype was detected a few times. The target antigen is unknown. Sequencing was done on a sample of PBMCs or a T cell subset sorted from them (not recorded which). This TCR came from a man aged 18 to 35 who had mild COVID-19 (a few samples of this study predate the infection). Cell type and time point are not known. The rearrangement joins TRBV5-1 to TRBJ2-6; D not resolved. CDR3 loop: CASSLVVRQTSGANVLTF. The CDR3 coding sequence is TGCGCCAGCAGCTTGGTCGTGCGCCAAACCTCTGGGGCCAACGTCCTGACTTTC.